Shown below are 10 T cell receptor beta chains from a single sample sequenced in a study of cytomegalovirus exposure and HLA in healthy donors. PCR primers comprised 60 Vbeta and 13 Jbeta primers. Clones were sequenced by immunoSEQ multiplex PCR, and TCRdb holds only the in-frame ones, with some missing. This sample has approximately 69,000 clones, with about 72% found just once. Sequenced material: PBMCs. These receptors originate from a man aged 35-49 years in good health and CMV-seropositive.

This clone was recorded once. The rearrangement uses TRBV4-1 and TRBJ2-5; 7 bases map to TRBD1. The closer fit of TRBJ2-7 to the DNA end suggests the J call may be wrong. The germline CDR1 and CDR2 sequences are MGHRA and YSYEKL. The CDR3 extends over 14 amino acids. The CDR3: CASSQGQGFYEQYF. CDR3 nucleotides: TGCGCCAGCAGCCAAGGACAGGGCTTCTACGAGCAGTACTTC.

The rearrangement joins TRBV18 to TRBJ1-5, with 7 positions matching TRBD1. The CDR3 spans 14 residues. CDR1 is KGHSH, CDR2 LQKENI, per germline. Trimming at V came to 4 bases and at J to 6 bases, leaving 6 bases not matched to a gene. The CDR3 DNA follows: TGTGCCAGCTCACGCCAGGGGGGAGGTCAGCCCCAGCATTTT. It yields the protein CASSRQGGGQPQHF.

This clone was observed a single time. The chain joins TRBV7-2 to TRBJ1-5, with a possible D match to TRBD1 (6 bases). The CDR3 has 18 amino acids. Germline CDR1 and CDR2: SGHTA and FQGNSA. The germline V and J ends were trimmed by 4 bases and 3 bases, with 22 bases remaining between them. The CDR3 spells CASSYRGGGTYNNQPQHF. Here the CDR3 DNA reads TGTGCCAGCAGCTACCGAGGGGGAGGGACATATAACAATCAGCCCCAGCATTTT.

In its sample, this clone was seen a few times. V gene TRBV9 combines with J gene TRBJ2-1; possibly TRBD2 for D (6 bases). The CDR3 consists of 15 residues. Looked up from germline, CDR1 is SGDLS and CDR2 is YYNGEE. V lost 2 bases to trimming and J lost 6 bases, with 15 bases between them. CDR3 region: CASSVRDSAGNEQFF. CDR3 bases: TGTGCCAGCAGCGTTCGGGACTCCGCGGGCAATGAGCAGTTCTTC.

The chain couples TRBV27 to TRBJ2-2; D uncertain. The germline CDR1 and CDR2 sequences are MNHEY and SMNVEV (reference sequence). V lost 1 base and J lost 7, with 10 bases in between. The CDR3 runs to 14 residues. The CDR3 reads CASSLFYPGGELFF. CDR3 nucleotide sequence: TGTGCCAGCAGTTTATTTTATCCAGGCGGGGAGCTGTTTTTT.

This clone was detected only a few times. The CDR3 DNA is TGTGCCAGCAGCCAAGATCTCAGGAACACTGAAGCTTTCTTT. Its protein is CASSQDLRNTEAFF. The J gene is TRBJ1-1, the V gene TRBV14; the D is unclear. V gave up 0 bases and J gave up 1 base, with 6 bases separating them. The germline V gene has CDR1 SGHDN and CDR2 FVKESK. The CDR3 extends over 14 amino acids. Full variable domain (remainder filled in from reference TRBV14 and TRBJ1-1): EAGVTQFPSHSVIEKGQTVTLRCDPISGHDNLYWYRRVMGKEIKFLLHFVKESKQDESGMPNNRFLAERTGGTYSTLKVQPAELEDSGVYFCASSQDLRNTEAFFGQGTRLTVV.

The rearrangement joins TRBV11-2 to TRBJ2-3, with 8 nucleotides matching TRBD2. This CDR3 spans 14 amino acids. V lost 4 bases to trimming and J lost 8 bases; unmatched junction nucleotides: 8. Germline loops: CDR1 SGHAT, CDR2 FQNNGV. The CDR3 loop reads CASSSGLAAVTQYF. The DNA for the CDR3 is TGTGCCAGCAGCTCCGGACTAGCAGCCGTTACGCAGTATTTT.

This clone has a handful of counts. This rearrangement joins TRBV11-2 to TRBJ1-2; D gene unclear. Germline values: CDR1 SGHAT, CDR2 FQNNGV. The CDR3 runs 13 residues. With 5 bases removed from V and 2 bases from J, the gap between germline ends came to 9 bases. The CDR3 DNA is TGTGCCAGCAGCCCAGACACCAACTATGGCTACACCTTC. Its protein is CASSPDTNYGYTF.

The CDR3 coding sequence is TGTGCCAGCATGTGGACAGGGGACGAGCAGTACTTC. Translation gives CASMWTGDEQYF. The rearrangement joins TRBV6-1 to TRBJ2-5; 9 bases are a match to TRBD1. The end of the DNA fits TRBJ2-7 better, so the J call may be wrong. The CDR3 has 12 amino acids. CDR1 and CDR2 (germline): MNHNS, SASEGT.

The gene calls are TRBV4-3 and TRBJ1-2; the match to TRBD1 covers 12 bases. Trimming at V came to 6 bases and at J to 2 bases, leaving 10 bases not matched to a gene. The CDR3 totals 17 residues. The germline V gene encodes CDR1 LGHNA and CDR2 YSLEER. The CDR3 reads CASSRGTGGFPNYGYTF. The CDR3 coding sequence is TGCGCCAGCAGTCGGGGGACAGGGGGCTTTCCCAACTATGGCTACACCTTC.